A selection of T cell receptor beta chains follows, all from one sample in a study of cytomegalovirus exposure and HLA in healthy donors. Assay: immunoSEQ multiplex PCR; the TCRdb copy retains only in-frame clones and omits some. The table shows around 60,000 clones, with just under 95% occurring only once. The sample taken for sequencing was PBMCs. Receptor source: a man between 18 and 35 years old in good health and CMV-seropositive. The CDR3 runs from the conserved cysteine through the conserved F or W. Each record gives: CDR3 protein, CDR3 DNA, J gene, clone size, D gene, V gene. The D gene is left open where the match is weak. Clone size is not always given. Where it is, it says once, few, many or a class for expanded clones.

CASSAGQSYGYTF,TGTGCCAGCAGCGCGGGACAGTCCTATGGCTACACCTTC,TRBJ1-2,NA,TRBD1,TRBV11-2
CASSRDRAYEQYF,TGTGCCAGCAGCAGGGACAGGGCCTACGAGCAGTACTTC,TRBJ2-7,NA,TRBD1,TRBV7-2
CATSRKTGGNEKLFF,TGTGCCACCAGCAGAAAAACAGGGGGAAATGAAAAACTGTTTTTT,TRBJ1-4,NA,TRBD1,TRBV15
CASSFSLSPYEQYF,TGTGCCAGCAGCTTCAGTCTCAGTCCCTACGAGCAGTACTTC,TRBJ2-7,NA,NA,TRBV7-2
CASSRDYSYNEQFF,TGTGCCAGCAGCCGAGACTACTCCTACAATGAGCAGTTCTTC,TRBJ2-1,NA,NA,TRBV6-1
CASSNIQRAVSGNTIYF,TGTGCCAGCAGTAATATACAGAGAGCCGTCTCTGGAAACACCATATATTTT,TRBJ1-3,NA,NA,TRBV2
CASSYEGVYGYTF,TGTGCCAGCAGTTACGAAGGGGTCTATGGCTACACCTTC,TRBJ1-2,NA,NA,TRBV6-6
CASNGERSSYNEQFF,TGTGCCAGCAACGGGGAGCGGAGCTCCTACAATGAGCAGTTCTTC,TRBJ2-1,NA,NA,TRBV11-2
CASSLEQGAGANVLTF,TGTGCCAGCTCACTGGAACAGGGAGCTGGGGCCAACGTCCTGACTTTC,TRBJ2-6,once,NA,TRBV18
CASSLGQGASDTQYF,TGCGCCAGCAGCTTGGGACAGGGGGCGTCGGATACGCAGTATTTT,TRBJ2-3,NA,TRBD1,TRBV5-1
CASSQGILGTGDEQFF,TGCGCCAGCAGCCAAGGGATTTTAGGGACAGGGGATGAGCAGTTCTTC,TRBJ2-1,NA,TRBD1,TRBV4-1
CASSVIAGGDTDTQYF,TGTGCCAGCAGCGTGATAGCGGGAGGAGACACAGATACGCAGTATTTT,TRBJ2-3,NA,TRBD2,TRBV9
CASSYLGEGQPQHF,TGTGCCAGCAGTTACCTCGGGGAGGGTCAGCCCCAGCATTTT,TRBJ1-5,NA,NA,TRBV6-6
CASGAGRQFF,TGTGCCAGCGGTGCGGGACGGCAGTTCTTC,TRBJ2-1,NA,NA,TRBV9
CAISTEGAYGYTF,TGTGCCATCAGTACGGAGGGGGCCTATGGCTACACCTTC,TRBJ1-2,NA,TRBD1,TRBV10-3
CSTTAGNEQFF,TGCAGCACGACAGCGGGGAATGAGCAGTTCTTC,TRBJ2-1,NA,TRBD2,TRBV29-1
CASSDGQGTDTEAFF,TGCGCCAGCAGCGACGGACAGGGGACGGACACTGAAGCTTTCTTT,TRBJ1-1,NA,TRBD1,TRBV10-1
CASSARTVQDTQYF,TGTGCCAGCAGCGCTAGGACTGTTCAAGATACGCAGTATTTT,TRBJ2-3,once,NA,TRBV28
CASSPTRGQGYEQYF,TGTGCCAGCAGCCCAACGAGGGGACAGGGTTACGAGCAGTACTTC,TRBJ2-7,NA,TRBD1,TRBV7-9
CASSVAGLNEQFF,TGTGCCAGCAGCGTAGCGGGACTCAATGAGCAGTTCTTC,TRBJ2-1,NA,TRBD2,TRBV7-2
CASSQDPDRLATYEQYF,TGCGCCAGCAGCCAAGATCCCGACAGGCTCGCCACCTACGAGCAGTACTTC,TRBJ2-7,NA,NA,TRBV4-1
CASSSHHRSDEQYF,TGTGCCAGCAGTTCCCACCACAGGAGCGACGAGCAGTACTTC,TRBJ2-7,NA,NA,TRBV6-5
CASSPPPRGDGGTYEQYF,TGTGCCAGCAGTCCACCTCCGCGGGGGGACGGAGGGACCTACGAGCAGTACTTC,TRBJ2-7,NA,TRBD2,TRBV28
CASSKHYEQYF,TGTGCCAGCAGCAAGCACTACGAGCAGTACTTC,TRBJ2-7,NA,NA,TRBV5-6
CASSLNPAGYEQYF,TGTGCCAGCAGTTTAAACCCAGCGGGTTACGAGCAGTACTTC,TRBJ2-7,NA,NA,TRBV28
CASSLVAAEAFF,TGTGCCAGCAGCTTAGTGGCAGCTGAAGCTTTCTTT,TRBJ1-1,NA,NA,TRBV7-2
CASSPYPTRQGAADTQYF,TGTGCCAGCAGTCCCTATCCCACACGACAGGGGGCCGCAGATACGCAGTATTTT,TRBJ2-3,NA,TRBD1,TRBV27
CASSEDSPNSPLHF,TGTGCCAGCAGTGAAGACAGCCCCAATTCACCCCTCCACTTT,TRBJ1-6,few,NA,TRBV2
CASSELTDLLYNEQFF,TGTGCCAGCAGTGAACTAACAGACCTGCTCTACAATGAGCAGTTCTTC,TRBJ2-1,few,NA,TRBV2
CASSERRDLYEQYF,TGTGCCAGCAGTGAGAGGCGAGATTTATACGAGCAGTACTTC,TRBJ2-7,NA,NA,TRBV2
CASSLARGQVDNYGYTF,TGCGCCAGCAGCTTGGCCCGGGGACAGGTGGATAACTATGGCTACACCTTC,TRBJ1-2,NA,TRBD1,TRBV5-1
CASSLAKLADDSYEQYF,TGTGCCAGCAGCTTAGCGAAACTAGCTGATGACTCCTACGAGCAGTACTTC,TRBJ2-7,NA,NA,TRBV7-9
CASSLAGWGAEAFF,TGTGCCAGCAGCTTAGCAGGGTGGGGGGCTGAAGCTTTCTTT,TRBJ1-1,NA,NA,TRBV7-9
CASSVAHRGSEQFF,TGTGCCAGCAGCGTAGCCCACAGGGGGTCTGAGCAGTTCTTC,TRBJ2-1,NA,TRBD1,TRBV9
CASRGQVNTEAFF,TGTGCCAGCAGAGGACAGGTCAACACTGAAGCTTTCTTT,TRBJ1-1,NA,TRBD1,TRBV7-2
CASSSTGVRNTEAFF,TGTGCCAGCAGTTCCACAGGGGTGAGGAACACTGAAGCTTTCTTT,TRBJ1-1,NA,TRBD1,TRBV6-6
CASSSGTGIYNEQFF,TGTGCCAGCTCCTCTGGGACAGGGATATACAATGAGCAGTTCTTC,TRBJ2-1,NA,TRBD1,TRBV27
CASSFLAGLENEQFF,TGTGCCAGCAGCTTTCTAGCGGGATTAGAGAATGAGCAGTTCTTC,TRBJ2-1,NA,TRBD2,TRBV7-9
CASSPGTASNQPQHF,TGTGCCAGCAGTCCCGGGACAGCTAGCAATCAGCCCCAGCATTTT,TRBJ1-5,NA,TRBD1,TRBV28
CASTHWDSAPYGYTF,TGTGCCAGCACCCATTGGGACAGCGCTCCTTATGGCTACACCTTC,TRBJ1-2,NA,TRBD1,TRBV5-4
CASSLIGRDTGELFF,TGTGCCAGCAGCTTGATAGGCAGGGACACCGGGGAGCTGTTTTTT,TRBJ2-2,NA,NA,TRBV5-8